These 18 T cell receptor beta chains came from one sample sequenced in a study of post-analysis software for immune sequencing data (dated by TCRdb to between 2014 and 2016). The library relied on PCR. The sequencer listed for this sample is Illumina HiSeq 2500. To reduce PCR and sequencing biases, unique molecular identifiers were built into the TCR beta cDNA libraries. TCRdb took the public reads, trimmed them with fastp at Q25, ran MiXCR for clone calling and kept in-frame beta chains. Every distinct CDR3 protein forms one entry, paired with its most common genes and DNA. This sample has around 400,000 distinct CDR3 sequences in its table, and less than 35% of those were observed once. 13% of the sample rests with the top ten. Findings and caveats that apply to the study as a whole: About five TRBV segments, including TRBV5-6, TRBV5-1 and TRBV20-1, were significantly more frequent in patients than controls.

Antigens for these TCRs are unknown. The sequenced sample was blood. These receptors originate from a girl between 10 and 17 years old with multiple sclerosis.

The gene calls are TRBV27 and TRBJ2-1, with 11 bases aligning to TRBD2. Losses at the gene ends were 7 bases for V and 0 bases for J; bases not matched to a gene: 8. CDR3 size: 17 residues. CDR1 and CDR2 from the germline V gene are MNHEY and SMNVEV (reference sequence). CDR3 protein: CASIPLAGDRSYNEQFF. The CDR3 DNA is TGTGCCAGCATTCCACTAGCGGGGGACCGCTCCTACAATGAGCAGTTCTTC.

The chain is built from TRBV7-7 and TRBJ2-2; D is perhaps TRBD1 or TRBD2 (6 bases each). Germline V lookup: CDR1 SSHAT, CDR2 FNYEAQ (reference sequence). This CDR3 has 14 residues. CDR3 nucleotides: TGTGCTAGCGGCTTAACAGGGATGGACGGGGAGCTGTTTTTT. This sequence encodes CASGLTGMDGELFF.

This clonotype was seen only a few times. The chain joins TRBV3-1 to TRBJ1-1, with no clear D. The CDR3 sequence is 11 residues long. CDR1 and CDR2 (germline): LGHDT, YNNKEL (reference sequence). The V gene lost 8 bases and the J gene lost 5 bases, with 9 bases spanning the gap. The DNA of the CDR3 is TGTGCCAGCGTCTCGATGACTGAAGCTTTCTTT. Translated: CASVSMTEAFF.

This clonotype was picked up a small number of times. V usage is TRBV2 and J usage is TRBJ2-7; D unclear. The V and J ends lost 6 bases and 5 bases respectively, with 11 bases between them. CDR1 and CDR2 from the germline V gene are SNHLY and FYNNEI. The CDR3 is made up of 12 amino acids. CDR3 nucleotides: TGTGCCAGCAGGGTCAGGAGCCACGAGCAGTACTTC. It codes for CASRVRSHEQYF.

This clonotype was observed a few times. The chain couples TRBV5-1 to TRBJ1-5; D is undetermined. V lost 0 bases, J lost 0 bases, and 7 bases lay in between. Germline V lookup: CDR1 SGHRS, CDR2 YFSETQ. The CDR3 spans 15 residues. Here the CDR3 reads CASSLGHNSNQPQHF. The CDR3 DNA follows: TGCGCCAGCAGCTTGGGGCACAATAGCAATCAGCCCCAGCATTTT.

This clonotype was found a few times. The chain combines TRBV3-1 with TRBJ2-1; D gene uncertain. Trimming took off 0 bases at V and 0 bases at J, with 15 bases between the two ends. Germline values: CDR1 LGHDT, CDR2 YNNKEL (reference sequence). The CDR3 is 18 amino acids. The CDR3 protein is CASSQDVDAWSSYNEQFF. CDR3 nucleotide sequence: TGTGCCAGCAGCCAAGACGTAGACGCGTGGAGCTCCTACAATGAGCAGTTCTTC.

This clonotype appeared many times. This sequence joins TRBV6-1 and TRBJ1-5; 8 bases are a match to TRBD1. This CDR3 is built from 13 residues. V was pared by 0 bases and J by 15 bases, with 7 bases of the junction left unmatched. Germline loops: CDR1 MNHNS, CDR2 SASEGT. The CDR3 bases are TGTGCCAGCAGTGAAGCGACAGGGGCAGGGGGGCATTTT. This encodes CASSEATGAGGHF.

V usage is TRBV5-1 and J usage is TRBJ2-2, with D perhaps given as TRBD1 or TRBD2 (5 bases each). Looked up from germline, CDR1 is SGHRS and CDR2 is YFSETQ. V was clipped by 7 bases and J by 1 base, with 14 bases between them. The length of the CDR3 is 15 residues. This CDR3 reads CASGPGTENTGELFF. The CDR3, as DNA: TGCGCCAGCGGCCCCGGGACCGAGAACACCGGGGAGCTGTTTTTT.

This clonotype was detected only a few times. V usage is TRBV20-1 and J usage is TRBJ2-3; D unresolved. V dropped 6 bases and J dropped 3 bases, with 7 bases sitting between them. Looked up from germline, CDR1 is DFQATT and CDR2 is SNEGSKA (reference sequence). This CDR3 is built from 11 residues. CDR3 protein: CSAPWTDTQYF. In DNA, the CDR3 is TGCAGTGCCCCGTGGACAGATACGCAGTATTTT.

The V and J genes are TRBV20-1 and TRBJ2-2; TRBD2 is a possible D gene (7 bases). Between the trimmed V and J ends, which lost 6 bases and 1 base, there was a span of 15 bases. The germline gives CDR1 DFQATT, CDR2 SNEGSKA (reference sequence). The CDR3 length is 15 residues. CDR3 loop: CSALWGGQNTGELFF. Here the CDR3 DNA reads TGCAGTGCCCTATGGGGGGGGCAGAACACCGGGGAGCTGTTTTTT.

CDR3 amino acids: CASSPRLVHTGELFF. The CDR3, as DNA: TGTGCCAGCAGCCCCCGACTAGTACACACCGGGGAGCTGTTTTTT. V gene TRBV7-2 combines with J gene TRBJ2-2; possible D gene TRBD2, 6 bases. CDR3 length: 15 residues. Trimming removed 5 bases from V and 3 bases from J, with 13 bases in between. Germline CDR1 SGHTA, CDR2 FQGNSA.

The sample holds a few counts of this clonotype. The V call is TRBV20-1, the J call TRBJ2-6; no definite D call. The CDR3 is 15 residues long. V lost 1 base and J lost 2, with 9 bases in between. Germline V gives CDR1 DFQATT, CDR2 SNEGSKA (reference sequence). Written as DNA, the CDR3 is TGCAGTGCTAGAGCGACCGGAACTGGGGCCAACGTCCTGACTTTC. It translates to CSARATGTGANVLTF.

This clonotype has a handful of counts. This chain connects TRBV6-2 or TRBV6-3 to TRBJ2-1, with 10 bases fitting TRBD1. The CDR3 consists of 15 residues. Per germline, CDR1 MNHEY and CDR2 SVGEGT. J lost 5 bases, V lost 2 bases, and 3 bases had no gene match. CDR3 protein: CASSYRTGGHNEQFF. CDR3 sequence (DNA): TGTGCCAGCAGTTACCGGACAGGGGGTCACAATGAGCAGTTCTTC.

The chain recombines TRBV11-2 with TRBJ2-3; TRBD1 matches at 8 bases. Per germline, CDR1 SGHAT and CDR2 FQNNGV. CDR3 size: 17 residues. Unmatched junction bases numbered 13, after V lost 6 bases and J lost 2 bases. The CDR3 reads CASRTQGAGLLTDTQYF. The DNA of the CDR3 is TGTGCCAGCAGAACCCAGGGGGCTGGACTACTCACAGATACGCAGTATTTT.

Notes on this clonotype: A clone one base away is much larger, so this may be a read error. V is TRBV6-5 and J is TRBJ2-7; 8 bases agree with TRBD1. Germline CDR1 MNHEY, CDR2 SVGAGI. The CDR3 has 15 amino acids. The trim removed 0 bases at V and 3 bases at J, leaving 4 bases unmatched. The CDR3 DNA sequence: TGTGCCAGCAGTTACTCAGGGACAGGCTTCTACGAGCAGTACTTC. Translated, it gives CASSYSGTGFYEQYF.

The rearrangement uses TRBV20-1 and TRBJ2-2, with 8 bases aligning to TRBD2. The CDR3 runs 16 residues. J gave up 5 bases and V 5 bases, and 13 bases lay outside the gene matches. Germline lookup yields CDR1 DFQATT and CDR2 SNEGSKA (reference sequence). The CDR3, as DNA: TGCAGTGCTCTTCCATTCAGCGGGGGAAGAACCGGGGAGCTGTTTTTT. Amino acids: CSALPFSGGRTGELFF.

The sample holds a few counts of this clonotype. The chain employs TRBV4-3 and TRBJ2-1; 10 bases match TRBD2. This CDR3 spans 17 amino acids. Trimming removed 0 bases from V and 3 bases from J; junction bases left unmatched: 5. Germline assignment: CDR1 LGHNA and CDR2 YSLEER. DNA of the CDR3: TGCGCCAGCAGCCAAGATAGCGGGGGGCGGTTCTACAATGAGCAGTTCTTC. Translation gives CASSQDSGGRFYNEQFF.

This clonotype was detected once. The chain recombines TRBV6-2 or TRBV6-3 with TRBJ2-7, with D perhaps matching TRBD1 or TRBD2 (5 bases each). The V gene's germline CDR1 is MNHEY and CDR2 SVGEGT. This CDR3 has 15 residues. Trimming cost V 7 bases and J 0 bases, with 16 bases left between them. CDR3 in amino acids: CASIPGTASSYEQYF. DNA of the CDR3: TGTGCCAGCATCCCCGGGACCGCCAGCTCCTACGAGCAGTACTTC.